Detailed here is one T cell receptor (beta chain). The CDR3 sequence is 11 residues long. CDR1 is SGHDT, CDR2 YYEEEE, per germline. With 2 bases removed from V and 8 bases from J, the gap between germline ends came to 7 bases. As originally analysed: Estimation of nucleated cell counts relied on the amplification of reference gene primers. Clones were sequenced by immunoSEQ multiplex PCR, and TCRdb holds only the in-frame ones, with some missing. That table supplies the V and J calls and clone size; D and trimming were determined from the DNA. The sample has 120,000 to 150,000 clones; about 88% are singletons. The data were taken from a study of blood T cell repertoires in COVID-19. At the level of the study: Collection of acute and convalescent COVID-19 samples took place in the United States, Italy and Spain. The cDNA or gDNA used as material had been derived from T cells, B-cell-depleted T cells, or PBMCs.

The clonotype comes from a man aged 50-60 years with active or convalescent COVID-19. The chain couples TRBV5-6 to TRBJ1-1; possibly TRBD1 for D (6 bases). Sequencing was carried out using peripheral blood. CDR3 residues: CASSFGTEAFF. CDR3 DNA: TGTGCCAGCAGCTTTGGGACAGAAGCTTTCTTT. The full variable domain, in which reference TRBV5-6 and TRBJ1-1 provide the parts outside the CDR3, is DAGVTQSPTHLIKTRGQQVTLRCSPKSGHDTVSWYQQALGQGPQFIFQYYEEEERQRGNFPDRFSGHQFPNYSSELNVNALLLGDSALYLCASSFGTEAFFGQGTRLTVV.